This TCR beta chain appears in the sequencing data of a study of CD8+CD57+ T cells in acquired aplastic anemia. About the research overall: Sorted CD4+ and CD8+ cells gave an average of approximately 3 ug of DNA.

The sample holds many counts of this clonotype. What it binds is unknown. Study-level results: Patients did not significantly differ from controls in CD8+ Simpson's diversity.

TCR beta VDJ and CDR3 profiling used genomic DNA as template. TCRdb re-derived calls from the reads in MiXCR, one entry per CDR3 protein. This table has around 430,000 distinct CDR3 sequences, roughly a third appearing once. Sequencing was done on patients that had shown CD8+CD57+ cell expansion by flow cytometry. With no exception, the patients had severe acquired aplastic anemia. Patients had not yet gotten any therapy when their blood was taken for sampling. This CDR3 comprises 14 residues. V lost 5 bases and J lost 0; bases outside the gene matches: 1. CDR1 is DFQATT and CDR2 is SNEGSKA in the germline V gene (reference sequence).

The chain employs TRBV20-1 and TRBJ2-7; TRBD2 agrees at 13 bases. Sequences were obtained from sorted CD4+, CD8+, or CD8+CD57+ T cells (not recorded which) from PBMCs. The source is a human donor with aplastic anemia. CDR3 amino acids: CSAGTSGDSYEQYF. The CDR3 coding sequence is TGCAGTGCTGGGACTAGCGGGGACTCCTACGAGCAGTACTTC.